This TCR beta chain emerged from a study of blood T cell repertoires in COVID-19. Trimming took off 4 bases at V and 0 bases at J, with 16 bases between the two ends. Germline lookup yields CDR1 SGHTA and CDR2 FQGNSA. This CDR3 comprises 16 residues. Profiling relied on immunoSEQ multiplex PCR, and the TCRdb table lists in-frame clones only, not all of them. The sample yields 130,000 or so clones, about four fifths seen once. The sequenced sample consisted of peripheral blood. V is TRBV7-2 and J is TRBJ2-7; D is undetermined. The sequence was obtained from a man aged 55 to 69 with active or convalescent COVID-19. The CDR3 region is CASSSSSMGSSYEQYF. The CDR3 DNA follows: TGTGCCAGCAGCTCGTCCTCTATGGGCTCCTCCTACGAGCAGTACTTC.